This is a list of T cell receptor beta chains from one sample in a study of blood T cell repertoires in COVID-19. TCRdb's copy holds only in-frame clones and misses some; the assay was immunoSEQ multiplex PCR. This sample yields approximately 110,000 clones, of which more than 70% are seen a single time; less than 8.5% belongs to the top ten. Sequenced material: peripheral blood. Receptor source: a woman in her sixties or seventies who had recovered from COVID-19. CDR3s include the opening cysteine and the closing phenylalanine or tryptophan. A D gene is named only where the DNA matches it firmly. Size tells how often a clone was seen (once, few, many) or the class of an expanded clone, and some rows leave it out.

abundance: .; v_gene: TRBV18; j_gene: TRBJ2-1; d_gene: TRBD2; CDR3aa: CASSLGLAASSYNEQFF; CDR3nt: TGTGCCAGCTCACTGGGACTAGCGGCTAGCTCCTACAATGAGCAGTTCTTC
abundance: .; v_gene: TRBV18; j_gene: TRBJ2-1; d_gene: TRBD1; CDR3aa: CASSPYTPGQNYNEQFF; CDR3nt: TGTGCCAGCTCACCCTACACCCCGGGACAGAATTACAATGAGCAGTTCTTC
abundance: few; v_gene: TRBV7-9; j_gene: TRBJ2-5; d_gene: .; CDR3aa: CASSLRQEETQYF; CDR3nt: TGTGCCAGCAGCCTCAGACAGGAAGAGACCCAGTACTTC
abundance: .; v_gene: TRBV6-1; j_gene: TRBJ2-5; d_gene: TRBD1; CDR3aa: CASSEGPTGGQETQYF; CDR3nt: TGTGCCAGCAGTGAAGGGCCGACAGGGGGCCAAGAGACCCAGTACTTC
abundance: .; v_gene: TRBV7-3; j_gene: TRBJ2-4; d_gene: .; CDR3aa: CASSVAGESHRQYF; CDR3nt: TGTGCCAGCAGCGTCGCAGGGGAAAGTCATAGACAGTACTTC
abundance: .; v_gene: TRBV6-5; j_gene: TRBJ2-5; d_gene: .; CDR3aa: CASRLHPTDQETQYF; CDR3nt: TGTGCCAGCAGACTCCATCCGACAGACCAAGAGACCCAGTACTTC
abundance: .; v_gene: TRBV11-2; j_gene: TRBJ2-7; d_gene: .; CDR3aa: CASSSPFEQYF; CDR3nt: TGTGCCAGCAGTTCCCCCTTCGAGCAGTACTTC
abundance: .; v_gene: TRBV29-1; j_gene: TRBJ1-2; d_gene: TRBD1; CDR3aa: CSVEDRGAGGAHDYGYTF; CDR3nt: TGCAGCGTTGAAGATCGGGGAGCAGGGGGCGCACACGACTATGGCTACACCTTC
abundance: .; v_gene: TRBV29-1; j_gene: TRBJ1-2; d_gene: .; CDR3aa: CSVEQGGYTF; CDR3nt: TGCAGCGTTGAACAGGGTGGCTACACCTTC
abundance: .; v_gene: TRBV3-1/TRBV3-2; j_gene: TRBJ1-2; d_gene: .; CDR3aa: CASSQRGANYGYTF; CDR3nt: TGTGCCAGCAGCCAACGGGGGGCAAACTATGGCTACACCTTC
abundance: .; v_gene: TRBV7-3; j_gene: TRBJ2-3; d_gene: .; CDR3aa: CASSLGAGATDTQYF; CDR3nt: TGTGCCAGCAGCCTGGGGGCGGGGGCCACAGATACGCAGTATTTT
abundance: .; v_gene: TRBV7-9; j_gene: TRBJ1-4; d_gene: .; CDR3aa: CASSPLRTATNEKLFF; CDR3nt: TGTGCCAGCAGCCCACTCCGGACAGCAACTAATGAAAAACTGTTTTTT
abundance: .; v_gene: TRBV15; j_gene: TRBJ2-2; d_gene: .; CDR3aa: CATSHGAGELFF; CDR3nt: TGTGCCACCAGTCACGGGGCCGGGGAGCTGTTTTTT
abundance: .; v_gene: TRBV6-5; j_gene: TRBJ2-2; d_gene: .; CDR3aa: CATTRGRIGELFF; CDR3nt: TGTGCCACCACAAGGGGTCGGATCGGGGAGCTGTTTTTT
abundance: .; v_gene: TRBV24-1; j_gene: TRBJ1-5; d_gene: .; CDR3aa: CATSDRTGYQPQHF; CDR3nt: TGTGCCACCAGTGACAGGACGGGGTATCAGCCCCAGCATTTT
abundance: .; v_gene: TRBV10-3; j_gene: TRBJ1-4; d_gene: TRBD1; CDR3aa: CAISPSGGPNEKLFF; CDR3nt: TGTGCCATCAGTCCCTCAGGGGGACCTAATGAAAAACTGTTTTTT
abundance: .; v_gene: TRBV6-5; j_gene: TRBJ2-5; d_gene: TRBD2; CDR3aa: CASSYGLAGVQYF; CDR3nt: TGTGCCAGCAGTTACGGGCTAGCGGGGGTCCAGTACTTC
abundance: few; v_gene: TRBV28; j_gene: TRBJ2-2; d_gene: TRBD1; CDR3aa: CASSYSGTGTGTGELFF; CDR3nt: TGTGCCAGCAGTTACTCAGGGACAGGGACGGGCACCGGGGAGCTGTTTTTT
abundance: .; v_gene: TRBV6-5; j_gene: TRBJ2-7; d_gene: .; CDR3aa: CASRSTGSSSYEQYF; CDR3nt: TGTGCCAGCAGGTCTACAGGTTCGTCGTCCTACGAGCAGTACTTC
abundance: .; v_gene: TRBV9; j_gene: TRBJ2-1; d_gene: TRBD2; CDR3aa: CASSVRLAAYNEQFF; CDR3nt: TGTGCCAGCAGCGTACGACTAGCGGCCTACAATGAGCAGTTCTTC
abundance: .; v_gene: TRBV6-2/TRBV6-3; j_gene: TRBJ1-3; d_gene: .; CDR3aa: CASSWDIRSGNTIYF; CDR3nt: TGTGCCAGCAGTTGGGACATCCGTTCTGGAAACACCATATATTTT
abundance: .; v_gene: TRBV3-1/TRBV3-2; j_gene: TRBJ2-7; d_gene: .; CDR3aa: CASSRDTPRDEQYF; CDR3nt: TGTGCCAGCAGTCGGGACACCCCTCGGGACGAGCAGTACTTC
abundance: .; v_gene: TRBV12-2; j_gene: TRBJ2-6; d_gene: .; CDR3aa: CASRFIHQGASSGANVLTF; CDR3nt: TGTGCAAGTCGCTTTATCCACCAGGGGGCGAGCTCTGGGGCCAACGTCCTGACTTTC
abundance: .; v_gene: TRBV7-2; j_gene: TRBJ2-3; d_gene: .; CDR3aa: CASSLGTGSLTDTQYF; CDR3nt: TGTGCCAGCAGCTTAGGGACGGGGTCTCTCACAGATACGCAGTATTTT
abundance: .; v_gene: TRBV27; j_gene: TRBJ1-2; d_gene: TRBD1; CDR3aa: CASSFRQGNGYTF; CDR3nt: TGTGCCAGCAGTTTCCGACAGGGTAATGGCTACACCTTC
abundance: .; v_gene: TRBV13; j_gene: TRBJ1-1; d_gene: .; CDR3aa: CASSRARGTEAFF; CDR3nt: TGTGCCAGCAGCCGAGCGCGGGGCACTGAAGCTTTCTTT
abundance: .; v_gene: TRBV5-4; j_gene: TRBJ2-7; d_gene: TRBD2; CDR3aa: CASSEGLAGGPYEQYF; CDR3nt: TGTGCCAGCAGCGAGGGACTAGCGGGAGGGCCCTACGAGCAGTACTTC
abundance: few; v_gene: TRBV6-5; j_gene: TRBJ1-3; d_gene: .; CDR3aa: CASSYGQPSSGNTIYF; CDR3nt: TGTGCCAGCAGTTACGGACAGCCGAGCTCTGGAAACACCATATATTTT
abundance: .; v_gene: TRBV2; j_gene: TRBJ2-5; d_gene: .; CDR3aa: CASCGAGKETQYF; CDR3nt: TGTGCCAGCTGCGGGGCAGGGAAAGAGACCCAGTACTTC
abundance: .; v_gene: TRBV7-9; j_gene: TRBJ1-4; d_gene: .; CDR3aa: CASSLDRATNEKLFF; CDR3nt: TGTGCCAGCAGCTTAGACAGAGCAACTAATGAAAAACTGTTTTTT
abundance: .; v_gene: TRBV7-9; j_gene: TRBJ2-2; d_gene: TRBD1; CDR3aa: CASSSRTGGYTGELFF; CDR3nt: TGTGCCAGCAGCTCCCGGACAGGGGGTTACACCGGGGAGCTGTTTTTT
abundance: .; v_gene: TRBV28; j_gene: TRBJ1-3; d_gene: TRBD1; CDR3aa: CASSSQGTGNTIYF; CDR3nt: TGTGCCAGCAGTTCACAGGGGACCGGAAACACCATATATTTT
abundance: .; v_gene: TRBV6-2/TRBV6-3; j_gene: TRBJ2-1; d_gene: TRBD2; CDR3aa: CASSPLVAGRINWGNEQFF; CDR3nt: TGTGCCAGCAGTCCCCTGGTAGCGGGCAGAATTAACTGGGGCAATGAGCAGTTCTTC
abundance: .; v_gene: TRBV6-2/TRBV6-3; j_gene: TRBJ2-3; d_gene: TRBD2; CDR3aa: CASSYPRLAGGPDTQYF; CDR3nt: TGTGCCAGCAGTTACCCTCGACTAGCGGGAGGCCCAGATACGCAGTATTTT
abundance: .; v_gene: TRBV7-9; j_gene: TRBJ2-1; d_gene: .; CDR3aa: CASSRTGYNEQFF; CDR3nt: TGTGCCAGCAGCCGGACGGGGTACAATGAGCAGTTCTTC
abundance: .; v_gene: TRBV6-5; j_gene: TRBJ2-1; d_gene: .; CDR3aa: CASRADRPGQFF; CDR3nt: TGTGCCAGCAGGGCCGACAGGCCCGGGCAGTTCTTC
abundance: few; v_gene: TRBV7-3; j_gene: TRBJ2-3; d_gene: TRBD1; CDR3aa: CASSSGQGTDTQYF; CDR3nt: TGTGCCAGCAGCTCCGGACAGGGTACAGATACGCAGTATTTT
abundance: .; v_gene: TRBV10-3; j_gene: TRBJ2-1; d_gene: .; CDR3aa: CAISEGGFGHNEQFF; CDR3nt: TGTGCCATCAGTGAAGGAGGGTTTGGACACAATGAGCAGTTCTTC
abundance: .; v_gene: TRBV28; j_gene: TRBJ1-1; d_gene: TRBD1; CDR3aa: CASAETRGADTEAFF; CDR3nt: TGTGCCAGCGCGGAGACCAGGGGGGCAGACACTGAAGCTTTCTTT
abundance: .; v_gene: TRBV9; j_gene: TRBJ1-1; d_gene: .; CDR3aa: CASSPLGGFTEAFF; CDR3nt: TGTGCCAGCAGCCCATTAGGGGGTTTCACTGAAGCTTTCTTT
abundance: .; v_gene: TRBV20-1; j_gene: TRBJ1-1; d_gene: .; CDR3aa: CSAREVEQAFF; CDR3nt: TGCAGTGCTAGAGAGGTAGAACAAGCTTTCTTT
abundance: .; v_gene: TRBV7-3; j_gene: TRBJ2-2; d_gene: .; CDR3aa: CASSLLVSGELFF; CDR3nt: TGTGCCAGCAGCTTGCTAGTTTCCGGGGAGCTGTTTTTT
abundance: once; v_gene: TRBV27; j_gene: TRBJ2-7; d_gene: TRBD1; CDR3aa: CASSLRTGASHPYEQYF; CDR3nt: TGTGCCAGCAGTTTAAGGACAGGGGCTAGCCACCCCTACGAGCAGTACTTC
abundance: .; v_gene: TRBV7-2; j_gene: TRBJ2-7; d_gene: TRBD2; CDR3aa: CASSQSVAGGLEQYF; CDR3nt: TGTGCCAGCAGCCAATCGGTTGCGGGGGGGCTCGAGCAGTACTTC
abundance: .; v_gene: TRBV19; j_gene: TRBJ2-3; d_gene: .; CDR3aa: CASTSGTTDTQYF; CDR3nt: TGTGCCAGTACAAGCGGGACAACAGATACGCAGTATTTT
abundance: .; v_gene: TRBV7-2; j_gene: TRBJ2-7; d_gene: TRBD2; CDR3aa: CASSLTLAGLLREQYF; CDR3nt: TGTGCCAGCAGCTTAACCCTAGCGGGGCTACTACGCGAGCAGTACTTC
abundance: .; v_gene: TRBV3-1/TRBV3-2; j_gene: TRBJ2-7; d_gene: .; CDR3aa: CASSPPAPRGLGEQYF; CDR3nt: TGTGCCAGCAGCCCCCCGGCGCCCAGGGGCCTGGGGGAGCAGTACTTC
abundance: .; v_gene: TRBV5-4; j_gene: TRBJ2-1; d_gene: .; CDR3aa: CASRPTGTSSYNEQFF; CDR3nt: TGTGCCAGCAGACCGACAGGGACTAGCTCCTACAATGAGCAGTTCTTC
abundance: .; v_gene: TRBV18; j_gene: TRBJ1-4; d_gene: .; CDR3aa: CASSPSGGGQREKLFF; CDR3nt: TGTGCCAGCTCACCCTCCGGGGGGGGGCAAAGAGAAAAACTGTTTTTT
abundance: .; v_gene: TRBV7-2; j_gene: TRBJ1-2; d_gene: .; CDR3aa: CASSLSLEAQTF; CDR3nt: TGTGCCAGCAGCTTAAGTTTAGAGGCACAAACCTTC
abundance: .; v_gene: TRBV6-5; j_gene: TRBJ1-3; d_gene: .; CDR3aa: CASSSGLISGNTIYF; CDR3nt: TGTGCCAGCAGTTCCGGACTGATCTCTGGAAACACCATATATTTT
abundance: .; v_gene: TRBV5-4; j_gene: TRBJ2-7; d_gene: TRBD2; CDR3aa: CASSPSGRAELEQYF; CDR3nt: TGTGCCAGCAGCCCTAGCGGGAGGGCCGAACTCGAGCAGTACTTC
abundance: .; v_gene: TRBV6-2/TRBV6-3; j_gene: TRBJ2-1; d_gene: .; CDR3aa: CASSYSARDYNEQFF; CDR3nt: TGTGCCAGCAGTTACTCAGCCAGGGACTACAATGAGCAGTTCTTC
abundance: .; v_gene: TRBV6-2/TRBV6-3; j_gene: TRBJ1-3; d_gene: TRBD1; CDR3aa: CASSLRRGLGGNTIYF; CDR3nt: TGTGCCAGCAGTTTGCGCAGGGGGCTTGGCGGAAACACCATATATTTT
abundance: .; v_gene: TRBV30; j_gene: TRBJ1-6; d_gene: .; CDR3aa: CAWRADTYNSPLHF; CDR3nt: TGTGCCTGGAGGGCGGACACCTATAATTCACCCCTCCACTTT